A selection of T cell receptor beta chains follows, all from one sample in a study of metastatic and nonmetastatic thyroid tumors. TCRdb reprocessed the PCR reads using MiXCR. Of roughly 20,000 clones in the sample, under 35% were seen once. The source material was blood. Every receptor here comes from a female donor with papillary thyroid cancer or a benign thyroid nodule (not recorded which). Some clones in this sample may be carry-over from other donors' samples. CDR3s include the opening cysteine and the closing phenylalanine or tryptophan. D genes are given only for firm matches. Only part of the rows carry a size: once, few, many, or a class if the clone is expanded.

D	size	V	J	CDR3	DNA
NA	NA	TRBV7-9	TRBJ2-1	CASRTPGPNNEQFF	TGTGCCAGCAGAACACCGGGGCCTAACAATGAGCAGTTCTTC
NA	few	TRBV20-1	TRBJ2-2	CSASRLATGELFF	TGCAGTGCTAGTAGGTTAGCCACCGGGGAGCTGTTTTTT
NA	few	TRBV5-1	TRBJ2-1	CASSPGLARGGNEQFF	TGCGCCAGCAGCCCGGGCCTAGCTAGGGGCGGGAATGAGCAGTTCTTC
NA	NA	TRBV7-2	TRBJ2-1	CASSLGPASDEQFF	TGTGCCAGCAGCTTAGGGCCGGCTAGCGACGAGCAGTTCTTC
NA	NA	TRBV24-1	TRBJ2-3	CATSATDTQYF	TGTGCCACCAGTGCCACAGATACGCAGTATTTT
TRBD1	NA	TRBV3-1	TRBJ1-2	CASSQGQDRVVGYTF	TGTGCCAGCAGCCAAGGTCAGGACAGGGTCGTAGGCTACACCTTC
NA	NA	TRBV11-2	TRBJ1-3	CASSRDLLTAGNTIYF	TGTGCCAGCAGCCGAGACCTCCTGACGGCTGGAAACACCATATATTTT
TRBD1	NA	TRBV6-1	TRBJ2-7	CASSPRGTLEQYF	TGTGCCAGCAGCCCCAGGGGGACACTCGAGCAGTACTTC
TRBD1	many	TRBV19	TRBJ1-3	CASGQGGGNTIYF	TGTGCCAGTGGACAGGGGGGTGGAAACACCATATATTTT
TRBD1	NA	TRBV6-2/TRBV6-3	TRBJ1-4	CASSYSNRGNEKLFF	TGTGCCAGCAGTTACTCGAACAGGGGTAATGAAAAACTGTTTTTT
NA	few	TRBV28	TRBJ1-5	CASILAGGQPQHF	TGTGCCAGCATCCTCGCTGGTGGGCAGCCCCAGCATTTT
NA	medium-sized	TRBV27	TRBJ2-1	CASRSTLNEQFF	TGTGCCAGCAGGTCCACTCTCAATGAGCAGTTCTTC
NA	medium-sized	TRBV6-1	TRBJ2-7	CASSYYIDSYYEQYF	TGTGCCAGCAGTTATTATATCGACAGTTACTACGAGCAGTACTTC
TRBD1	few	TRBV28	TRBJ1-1	CASTRDSLNTEAFF	TGTGCCAGCACCCGGGACAGCTTGAACACTGAAGCTTTCTTT
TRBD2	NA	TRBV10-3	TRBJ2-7	CAISDAAGGRGGEQYF	TGTGCCATCAGTGACGCGGCGGGGGGACGTGGGGGCGAGCAGTACTTC
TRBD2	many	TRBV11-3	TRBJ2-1	CASSSEITSGSYNEQFF	TGTGCCAGCAGCTCCGAAATAACTAGCGGGAGTTACAATGAGCAGTTCTTC
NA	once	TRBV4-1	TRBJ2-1	CASSHQGSYNEQFF	TGCGCCAGCAGCCACCAGGGATCCTACAATGAGCAGTTCTTC
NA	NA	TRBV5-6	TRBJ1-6	CASSSGDFNSPLHF	TGTGCCAGCAGTTCTGGGGACTTTAATTCACCCCTCCACTTT
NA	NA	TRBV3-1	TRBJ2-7	CASSPPGLAVVKPYF	TGTGCCAGCAGCCCGCCGGGACTGGCCGTTGTGAAGCCGTACTTC
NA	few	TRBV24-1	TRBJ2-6	CATSDFTSTGANVLTF	TGTGCCACCAGCGATTTTACGTCGACTGGGGCCAACGTCCTGACTTTC
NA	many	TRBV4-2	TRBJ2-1	CASSQAWAGSYNEQFF	TGTGCCAGCAGCCAGGCCTGGGCCGGGTCCTACAATGAGCAGTTCTTC
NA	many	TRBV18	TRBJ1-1	CASSPGKSGRAAEAFF	TGTGCCAGCTCACCGGGGAAATCAGGCCGGGCGGCTGAAGCTTTCTTT
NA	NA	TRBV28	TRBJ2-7	CASRPGTPGGEQYF	TGTGCCAGCAGGCCTGGGACACCGGGGGGCGAGCAGTACTTC
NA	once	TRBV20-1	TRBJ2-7	CSARQVQELVQYF	TGCAGTGCTAGACAAGTACAGGAGCTGGTGCAGTACTTC
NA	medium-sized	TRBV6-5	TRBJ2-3	CASSYGGLITDTQYF	TGTGCCAGCAGTTACGGGGGACTTATCACAGATACGCAGTATTTT